The 9 T cell receptor beta chains below were found in one sample sequenced in a study of monozygotic twins with inflammatory bowel disease. TCRdb re-called the 5' RACE reads; every CDR3 protein appears as one record, without DNA. This repertoire includes fewer than 150,000 distinct CDR3 sequences. Sequenced sample: blood. Receptors originate from a human donor with ulcerative colitis or Crohn's disease, or a healthy co-twin of an affected twin (not recorded which).

V usage is TRBV5-6 and J usage is TRBJ1-1; TCRdb calls TRBD1, which cannot be checked without DNA. Germline assignment: CDR1 SGHDT and CDR2 YYEEEE. The CDR3 runs to 14 residues. CDR3 sequence reads: CASSHRQENTEAFF.

The rearrangement uses TRBV20-1 and TRBJ2-1. Germline CDR1 DFQATT, CDR2 SNEGSKA (reference sequence). This CDR3 comprises 13 residues. CDR3 amino acids: CSATGSSYNEQFF.

The gene calls are TRBV11-3 and TRBJ2-3; TCRdb reports TRBD1, a call that lacks DNA to check it against. Germline V gene sequence: CDR1 SGHNT, CDR2 YENEEA. The CDR3 extends over 13 amino acids. CDR3 protein: CASRGLDTDTQYF.

The V gene is TRBV7-3, the J gene TRBJ2-3; TCRdb's D call, TRBD1, is unchecked because there is no DNA. Looked up from germline, CDR1 is SGHTA and CDR2 is FQGTGA. This CDR3 spans 15 amino acids. CDR3: CASSLETATGDTQYF.

This rearrangement joins TRBV20-1 to TRBJ1-2; TCRdb names TRBD1, which stays unverified in the absence of DNA. In germline, CDR1 is DFQATT, CDR2 SNEGSKA (reference sequence). The CDR3 runs 15 residues. The CDR3 here is CSARNGRMMGYGYTF.

This rearrangement joins TRBV6-2 or TRBV6-3 to TRBJ1-5; TCRdb indicates TRBD1, and absent DNA this call remains unverified. Germline CDR1 reads MNHEY; CDR2 reads SVGEGT. The CDR3 length is 15 residues. CDR3 residues: CASISRGLSNQPQHF.

The chain is built from TRBV7-2 and TRBJ2-7. Germline loops: CDR1 SGHTA, CDR2 FQGNSA. There are 14 residues in the CDR3. Here the CDR3 reads CASSLVWSSYEQYF.

The rearrangement links TRBV7-6 to TRBJ1-1. This CDR3 contains 16 residues. Per germline, CDR1 SGHVS and CDR2 FNYEAQ. CDR3 residues: CASSLDKRDVNTEAFF.

The rearrangement uses TRBV6-1 and TRBJ2-3; the D gene TCRdb calls, TRBD1, cannot be checked with no DNA. Germline V CDR1 and CDR2: MNHNS, SASEGT. The CDR3 covers 16 residues. The CDR3 is CASSRNTGRLTDTQYF.